Presented here are 27 T cell receptor beta chains from one specimen sequenced in a study of blood T cell repertoires in COVID-19. Sequencing was performed with immunoSEQ multiplex PCR; in TCRdb, only in-frame clones are kept and a portion is missing. This sample has 200,000 to 250,000 clones, with around 90% found just once. Sequenced input: peripheral blood. The receptor set was obtained from a man aged 18 to 29 with active or convalescent COVID-19.

The chain is built from TRBV11-2 and TRBJ1-3, with D uncertain. CDR1 is SGHAT, CDR2 FQNNGV, per germline. The CDR3 has 15 amino acids. Trimming took 1 base from V and 4 from J, leaving 11 bases between them. CDR3 in amino acids: CASSLVAGSGNTIYF. CDR3 in DNA: TGTGCCAGCAGCTTAGTTGCGGGATCCGGAAACACCATATATTTT.

The chain couples TRBV10-3 to TRBJ1-2, with 8 bases identical to TRBD1. The germline V gene has CDR1 ENHRY and CDR2 SYGVKD. The CDR3 loop spans 18 amino acids. V shed 7 bases, J shed 0 bases, and the junction held 16 bases outside the gene matches. The DNA for the CDR3 is TGTGCCATCACGGACCCAGGGGGCGCGACTCGAGCTAACTATGGCTACACCTTC. Translation: CAITDPGGATRANYGYTF.

The rearrangement joins TRBV3-1 (or the pseudogene TRBV3-2) to TRBJ2-1; TRBD2 matches 9 bases. This CDR3 has 17 amino acids. The V gene end was trimmed by 4 bases and the J gene end by 4 bases; junction bases not matched to a gene: 11. CDR1 and CDR2 from the germline V gene are LGHDT and YNNKEL (reference sequence). CDR3 sequence reads: CASSLQMTSGPYNEQFF. Here the CDR3 DNA reads TGTGCCAGCAGCCTGCAGATGACTAGCGGACCTTACAATGAGCAGTTCTTC.

This chain joins TRBV29-1 and TRBJ2-4; 8 nucleotides agree with TRBD1. J was trimmed by 3 bases and V by 7 bases; bases with no gene match: 11. The CDR3 has 15 residues. CDR1 is SQVTM and CDR2 is ANQGSEA in the germline V gene. For the CDR3, the DNA is TGCAGCGCCGGTGGGCAGGGGGCCGGCAAAAACATTCAGTACTTC. It yields the protein CSAGGQGAGKNIQYF.

The DNA for the CDR3 is TGTGCCAGCAGCTTAGTTATCAGCGGAGAAGCTTTCTTT. It translates to CASSLVISGEAFF. The chain couples TRBV7-8 to TRBJ1-1, with unresolved D. The CDR3 has 13 residues. Germline CDR1 and CDR2: SGHVS and FQNEAQ. With 1 base removed from V and 8 bases from J, the gap between germline ends came to 11 bases.

This chain joins TRBV9 and TRBJ1-4; TRBD1 matches at 7 bases. Trimming removed 0 bases from V and 3 bases from J; junction bases left unmatched: 5. Per the germline V gene, CDR1 is SGDLS and CDR2 is YYNGEE. The CDR3 runs to 16 residues. CDR3 in amino acids: CASSVGGTAANEKLFF. The CDR3 DNA follows: TGTGCCAGCAGCGTAGGGGGGACAGCGGCTAATGAAAAACTGTTTTTT.

This rearrangement joins TRBV9 to TRBJ2-1, with D maybe TRBD2 (6 bases). Germline CDR1 and CDR2: SGDLS and YYNGEE. The CDR3 has 15 residues. With 5 bases removed from V and 4 bases from J, the gap between germline ends came to 16 bases. CDR3 coding DNA: TGTGCCAGCAGTGCAAAGACCAGCGGGTACAATGAGCAGTTCTTC. It translates to CASSAKTSGYNEQFF.

This chain connects TRBV11-1 to TRBJ1-2; D gene unclear. CDR1 SGHAT and CDR2 FQDESV come from the germline V gene (reference sequence). V lost 8 bases and J 8 bases, leaving 18 bases between the germline ends. The CDR3 runs to 13 residues. CDR3: CASGVGRGRGYTF. The CDR3 DNA is TGTGCCAGCGGAGTAGGACGTGGGAGAGGCTACACCTTC.

The J gene is TRBJ1-1, the V gene TRBV6-5, with 9 nucleotides matching TRBD1. Germline CDR1 is MNHEY and CDR2 is SVGAGI. The CDR3 has 15 residues. Trimming cost V 4 bases and J 2 bases; bases outside gene matches: 5. The CDR3 DNA reads as TGTGCCAGCAGTTGGGGACAGGGAACAAACACTGAAGCTTTCTTT. Its protein product is CASSWGQGTNTEAFF.

V usage is TRBV6-5 and J usage is TRBJ2-5, with 8 bases identical to TRBD2. J lost 1 base, V lost 0 bases, and 4 bases had no gene match. There are 16 residues in the CDR3. Germline V gene lookup returns CDR1 MNHEY and CDR2 SVGAGI. CDR3 sequence: CASSYSAGGLQETQYF. DNA of the CDR3: TGTGCCAGCAGTTACTCGGCGGGAGGACTCCAAGAGACCCAGTACTTC.

This clone was found once. The V call is TRBV11-2, the J call TRBJ2-3; 12 bases line up with TRBD2. The CDR3 length is 15 residues. V shed 5 bases and J 4 bases; nucleotides not matched to a gene: 4. Per germline, CDR1 SGHAT and CDR2 FQNNGV. In nucleotides, the CDR3 is TGTGCCAGCAGCCTGGGACTAGCGGGCGCAGATACGCAGTATTTT. This translates into CASSLGLAGADTQYF.

V is TRBV6-4 and J is TRBJ2-3; 7 bases line up with TRBD1. Germline V gives CDR1 MRHNA, CDR2 SNTAGT. V lost 4 bases and J lost 2; bases outside the gene matches: 6. The CDR3 contains 15 residues. The CDR3 loop reads CASSAGTAYTDTQYF. The CDR3 DNA reads TGTGCCAGCAGTGCCGGGACAGCGTACACAGATACGCAGTATTTT.

This rearrangement joins TRBV29-1 to TRBJ2-5; 8 bases fit TRBD2. The CDR3 is 14 residues long. From germline, CDR1 is SQVTM and CDR2 ANQGSEA. V lost 3 bases and J lost 5; bases outside the gene matches: 8. The CDR3 sequence: CSVEREDLGETQYF. The CDR3 bases are TGCAGCGTTGAGCGGGAGGACCTCGGGGAGACCCAGTACTTC. Looking up the rest from reference TRBV29-1 and TRBJ2-5 gives the full variable domain: SAVISQKPSRDICQRGTSLTIQCQVDSQVTMMFWYRQQPGQSLTLIATANQGSEATYESGFVIDKFPISRPNLTFSTLTVSNMSPEDSSIYLCSVEREDLGETQYFGPGTRLLVL.

This clone was recorded once. The chain uses TRBV5-1 and TRBJ1-1; 8 bases match TRBD1. After removal of 4 bases from V and 1 base from J, the junction contained 3 bases not matched to a gene. The CDR3 has 14 amino acids. CDR1 is SGHRS, CDR2 YFSETQ, per germline. CDR3 nucleotide sequence: TGCGCCAGCAGCCGGACAGGGCGGAACACTGAAGCTTTCTTT. Protein sequence: CASSRTGRNTEAFF.

This chain connects TRBV28 to TRBJ2-3, with D possibly TRBD2 on 5 matching bases. Deletions cut 8 bases from V and 0 bases from J, with 9 bases between. The CDR3 has 13 residues. Per the germline V gene, CDR1 is MDHEN and CDR2 is SYDVKM. This CDR3 is CASERASTDTQYF. Written as DNA, the CDR3 is TGTGCCAGCGAGAGGGCTAGCACAGATACGCAGTATTTT. Full variable domain (missing parts from reference TRBV28 and TRBJ2-3): DVKVTQSSRYLVKRTGEKVFLECVQDMDHENMFWYRQDPGLGLRLIYFSYDVKMKEKGDIPEGYSVSREKKERFSLILESASTNQTSMYLCASERASTDTQYFGPGTRLTVL.

This clone was counted only a few times. The V call is TRBV7-9, the J call TRBJ1-2; D is unresolved. CDR1 is SEHNR and CDR2 is FQNEAQ in the germline V gene (reference sequence). This CDR3 is 11 amino acids long. V lost 4 bases and J 12 bases, leaving 12 bases between the germline ends. CDR3 loop: CASSSNPINTF. The CDR3, as DNA: TGTGCCAGCAGCTCAAATCCTATCAACACCTTC.

V gene TRBV10-1 combines with J gene TRBJ2-1; 10 bases match TRBD1. CDR3 length: 14 residues. V was clipped by 7 bases and J by 6 bases; unmatched bases: 6. CDR1 is WNHNN and CDR2 is SYGVQD in the germline V gene (reference sequence). CDR3 DNA: TGCGCCAGCAATGATGGGACAGGGGTCAATGAGCAGTTCTTC. Amino acids: CASNDGTGVNEQFF.

The chain joins TRBV19 to TRBJ1-4; D uncertain. The CDR3 loop spans 16 amino acids. V was trimmed by 1 base and J by 0 bases, leaving 9 bases between them. Germline V gene sequence: CDR1 LNHDA, CDR2 SQIVND (reference sequence). CDR3 nucleotides: TGTGCCAGTAGTATAGGAGACACCCCAACTAATGAAAAACTGTTTTTT. Translation gives CASSIGDTPTNEKLFF.

This sequence joins TRBV4-3 and TRBJ2-7, with 9 nucleotides matching TRBD1. Germline V lookup: CDR1 LGHNA, CDR2 YSLEER. This CDR3 has 15 residues. J lost 7 bases, V lost 5 bases, and 12 bases had no gene match. CDR3 residues: CASSAVGQGLEEQYF. The CDR3 DNA follows: TGCGCCAGCAGCGCAGTGGGACAGGGATTAGAAGAGCAGTACTTC.

This clone was recorded only once. The chain combines TRBV2 with TRBJ1-5; maybe TRBD1 (5 bases). The V and J ends lost 5 bases and 1 base respectively, with 12 bases between them. This CDR3 contains 15 residues. CDR1 and CDR2 (germline): SNHLY, FYNNEI. The CDR3 protein is CASSNLGGSNQPQHF. As DNA, the CDR3 is TGTGCCAGCAGTAACCTCGGGGGGAGCAATCAGCCCCAGCATTTT.

The gene calls are TRBV7-2 and TRBJ1-2; 9 bases are shared with TRBD1. The CDR3 covers 15 residues. Germline CDR1 SGHTA, CDR2 FQGNSA. The V and J ends lost 5 bases and 8 bases, in that order; junction bases with no gene match: 12. CDR3 sequence (DNA): TGTGCCAGCAGCCCTAGGGACAGGGTGCAAGGGGGCTACACCTTC. The encoded protein is CASSPRDRVQGGYTF. The complete variable domain, with remaining parts taken from reference TRBV7-2 and TRBJ1-2, reads GAGVSQSPSNKVTEKGKDVELRCDPISGHTALYWYRQSLGQGLEFLIYFQGNSAPDKSGLPSDRFSAERTGGSVSTLTIQRTQQEDSAVYLCASSPRDRVQGGYTFGSGTRLTVV.

The chain employs TRBV6-4 and TRBJ1-2, with D tentatively TRBD1 (6 bases). The ends were cut back, 5 bases at V and 2 bases at J, with 9 bases in the middle. In germline, CDR1 is MRHNA, CDR2 SNTAGT. The CDR3 has 13 amino acids. CDR3 in amino acids: CASSPRGNYGYTF. The CDR3 nucleotides read TGTGCCAGCAGTCCCAGGGGCAACTATGGCTACACCTTC.

This rearrangement joins TRBV5-5 to TRBJ2-3, with 11 positions matching TRBD2. J lost 4 bases, V lost 1 base, and 11 bases had no gene match. Germline V gene data show CDR1 as SGHKS and CDR2 as YYEKEE (reference sequence). The CDR3 runs to 18 residues. CDR3 sequence reads: CASSLFGLAGGVADTQYF. CDR3 in DNA: TGTGCCAGCAGCTTGTTCGGGCTAGCGGGGGGTGTAGCAGATACGCAGTATTTT.

This chain connects TRBV30 to TRBJ2-7; 8 bases align to TRBD2. The CDR3 totals 13 residues. Germline assignment: CDR1 GTSNPN and CDR2 SVGIG (reference sequence). V was pared by 0 bases and J by 4 bases, with 2 bases of the junction left unmatched. CDR3 region: CAWSVAGEYEQYF. The CDR3 DNA sequence: TGTGCCTGGAGTGTAGCGGGGGAATACGAGCAGTACTTC.

The rearrangement links TRBV2 to TRBJ2-7; D unresolved. From germline, CDR1 is SNHLY and CDR2 FYNNEI. Deletions cut 8 bases from V and 2 bases from J, with 4 bases between. CDR3 length equals 10 residues. In DNA form, the CDR3 reads TGTGCCAGCCAAACCTACGAGCAGTACTTC. Translation: CASQTYEQYF.

The V gene is TRBV4-2, the J gene TRBJ2-1; 10 bases fit TRBD2. The CDR3 length is 18 residues. CDR1 and CDR2 from the germline V gene are LGHNA and YNFKEQ. J lost 0 bases, V lost 4 bases, and 9 bases had no gene match. CDR3 coding DNA: TGTGCCAGCAGCCGTCCTAGCGGGAGCCTTAGCTCCTACAATGAGCAGTTCTTC. Its translation: CASSRPSGSLSSYNEQFF.

The chain is built from TRBV2 and TRBJ2-1; 13 nucleotides align to TRBD2. The ends lost 2 bases at V and 6 bases at J; junction bases unmatched: 4. The CDR3 is 16 amino acids. Germline values: CDR1 SNHLY, CDR2 FYNNEI. The CDR3 region is CASSETSGGAVNEQFF. CDR3 in DNA: TGTGCCAGCAGTGAAACTAGCGGGGGGGCGGTCAATGAGCAGTTCTTC.